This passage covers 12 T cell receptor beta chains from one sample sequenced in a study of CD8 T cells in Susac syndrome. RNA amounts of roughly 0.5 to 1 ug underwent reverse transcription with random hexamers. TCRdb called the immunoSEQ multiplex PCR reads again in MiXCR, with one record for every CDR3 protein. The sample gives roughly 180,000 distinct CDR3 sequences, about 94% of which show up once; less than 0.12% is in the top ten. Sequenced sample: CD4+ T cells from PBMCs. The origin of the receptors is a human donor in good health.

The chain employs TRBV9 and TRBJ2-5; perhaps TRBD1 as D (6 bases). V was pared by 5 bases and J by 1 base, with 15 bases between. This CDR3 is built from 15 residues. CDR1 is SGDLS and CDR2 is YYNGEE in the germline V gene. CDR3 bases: TGTGCCAGCAGTGACAATGTAGGGGGCCAAGAGACCCAGTACTTC. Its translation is CASSDNVGGQETQYF.

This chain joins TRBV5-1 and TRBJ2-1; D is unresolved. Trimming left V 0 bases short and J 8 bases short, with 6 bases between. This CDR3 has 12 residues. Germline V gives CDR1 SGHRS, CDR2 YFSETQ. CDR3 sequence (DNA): TGCGCCAGCAGCTTGGTTATGTATGAGCAGTTCTTC. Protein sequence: CASSLVMYEQFF.

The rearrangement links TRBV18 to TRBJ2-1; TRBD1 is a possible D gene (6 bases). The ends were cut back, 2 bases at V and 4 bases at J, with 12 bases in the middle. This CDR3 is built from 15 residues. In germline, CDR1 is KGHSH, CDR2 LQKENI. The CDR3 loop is CASSPGRGEYNEQFF. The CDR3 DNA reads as TGTGCCAGCTCACCAGGCAGGGGAGAATACAATGAGCAGTTCTTC.

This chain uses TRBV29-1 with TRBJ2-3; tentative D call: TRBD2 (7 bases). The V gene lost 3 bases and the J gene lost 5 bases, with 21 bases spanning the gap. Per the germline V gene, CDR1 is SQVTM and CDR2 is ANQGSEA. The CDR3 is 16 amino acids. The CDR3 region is CSVEPSGAVAGDTQYF. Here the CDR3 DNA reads TGCAGCGTTGAGCCATCAGGGGCCGTAGCGGGAGATACGCAGTATTTT.

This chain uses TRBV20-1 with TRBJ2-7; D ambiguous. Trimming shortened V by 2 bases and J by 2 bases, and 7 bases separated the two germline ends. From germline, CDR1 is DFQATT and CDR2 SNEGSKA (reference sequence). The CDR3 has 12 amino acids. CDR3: CSARWAAYEQYF. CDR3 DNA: TGCAGTGCTAGATGGGCGGCCTACGAGCAGTACTTC.

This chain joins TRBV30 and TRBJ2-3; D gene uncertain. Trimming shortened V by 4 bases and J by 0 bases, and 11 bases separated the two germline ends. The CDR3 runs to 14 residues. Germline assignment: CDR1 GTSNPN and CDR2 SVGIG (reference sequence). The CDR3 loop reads CAWTRLKSTDTQYF. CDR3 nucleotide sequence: TGTGCCTGGACACGACTCAAAAGCACAGATACGCAGTATTTT.

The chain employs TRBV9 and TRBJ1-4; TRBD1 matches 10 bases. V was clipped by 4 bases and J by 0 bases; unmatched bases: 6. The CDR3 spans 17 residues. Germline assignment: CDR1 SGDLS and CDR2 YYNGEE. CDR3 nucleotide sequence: TGTGCCAGCAGCAGAGACAGGGGGCGGTCAACTAATGAAAAACTGTTTTTT. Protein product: CASSRDRGRSTNEKLFF.

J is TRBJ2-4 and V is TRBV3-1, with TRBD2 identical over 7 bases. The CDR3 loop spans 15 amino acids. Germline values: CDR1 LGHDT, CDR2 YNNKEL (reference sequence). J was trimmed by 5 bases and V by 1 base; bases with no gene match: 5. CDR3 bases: TGTGCCAGCAGCCAAGGGGGGGGTATGGAAAACATTCAGTACTTC. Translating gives CASSQGGGMENIQYF. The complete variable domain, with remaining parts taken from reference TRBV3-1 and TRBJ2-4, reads DTAVSQTPKYLVTQMGNDKSIKCEQNLGHDTMYWYKQDSKKFLKIMFSYNNKELIINETVPNRFSPKSPDKAHLNLHINSLELGDSAVYFCASSQGGGMENIQYFGAGTRLSVL.

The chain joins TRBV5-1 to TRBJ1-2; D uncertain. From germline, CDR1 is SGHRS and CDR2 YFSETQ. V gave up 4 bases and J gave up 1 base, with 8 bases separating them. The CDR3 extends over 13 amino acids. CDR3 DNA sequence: TGCGCCAGCAGCCCTGACAATAACTATGGCTACACCTTC. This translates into CASSPDNNYGYTF.

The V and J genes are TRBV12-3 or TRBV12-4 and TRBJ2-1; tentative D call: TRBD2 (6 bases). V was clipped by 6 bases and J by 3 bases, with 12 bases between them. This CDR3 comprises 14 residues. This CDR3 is CASSPGLNYNEQFF. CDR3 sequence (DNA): TGTGCCAGCAGCCCGGGACTGAACTACAATGAGCAGTTCTTC.

The CDR3: CSARKFPLTGSSYNEQFF. The DNA for the CDR3 is TGCAGTGCTAGAAAATTTCCTTTGACAGGGAGCTCCTACAATGAGCAGTTCTTC. This sequence joins TRBV20-1 and TRBJ2-1; 7 positions match TRBD1. In germline, CDR1 is DFQATT, CDR2 SNEGSKA (reference sequence). The CDR3 is 18 residues long. The V and J ends lost 2 bases and 0 bases, in that order; junction bases with no gene match: 13.

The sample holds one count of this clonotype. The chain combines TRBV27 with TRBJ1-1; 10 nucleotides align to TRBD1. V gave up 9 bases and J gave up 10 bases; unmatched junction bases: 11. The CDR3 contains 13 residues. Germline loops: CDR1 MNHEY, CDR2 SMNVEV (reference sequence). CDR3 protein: CASSTTGTGVAFF. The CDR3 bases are TGTGCCAGTTCCACTACCGGGACAGGGGTAGCTTTCTTT.